The 9 T cell receptor beta chains below come from one sample, sequenced in a study of early T cells in non-severe SARS-CoV-2 infection. TCRdb re-called the 5' RACE reads with MiXCR, one entry per CDR3 protein. Here the sample spans 65,000 to 70,000 distinct CDR3 sequences, about a tenth being singletons. Sequencing input: whole blood. The receptors derive from an adult who was a healthcare worker with PCR-confirmed SARS-CoV-2 infection or an uninfected control (not recorded which).

The rearrangement joins TRBV29-1 to TRBJ1-2, with TRBD1 matching over 9 bases. Per the germline V gene, CDR1 is SQVTM and CDR2 is ANQGSEA. J gave up 6 bases and V 7 bases, and 6 bases lay outside the gene matches. This CDR3 has 12 amino acids. The CDR3 nucleotides read TGCAGCGCTGGACAGGGGTCGAATGGCTACACCTTC. Its protein is CSAGQGSNGYTF.

The rearrangement links TRBV12-3 or TRBV12-4 to TRBJ2-3; D unclear. The V and J ends lost 5 bases and 0 bases respectively, with 6 bases between them. The CDR3 loop spans 13 amino acids. DNA for the CDR3: TGTGCCAGCAGTGAAGAAAGCACAGATACGCAGTATTTT. Amino acid sequence: CASSEESTDTQYF.

There are a few counts of this clonotype. The chain joins TRBV6-6 to TRBJ2-5; D remains unclear. The V gene lost 6 bases and the J gene lost 0 bases, with 14 bases spanning the gap. Germline assignment: CDR1 MNHNY and CDR2 SVGAGI (reference sequence). CDR3 length: 15 residues. The CDR3 DNA is TGTGCCAGCAGGGACCCATTTATGTACCAAGAGACCCAGTACTTC. This codes for CASRDPFMYQETQYF.

The rearrangement uses TRBV2 and TRBJ2-7; 8 bases match TRBD2. Losses at the gene ends were 6 bases for V and 0 bases for J; bases not matched to a gene: 4. Germline lookup yields CDR1 SNHLY and CDR2 FYNNEI. This CDR3 contains 14 residues. The CDR3 sequence is CASRSGTSSYEQYF. The CDR3 DNA reads TGTGCCAGCAGATCCGGGACTAGCTCCTACGAGCAGTACTTC. The variable domain in full, with the rest retrieved from reference TRBV2 and TRBJ2-7, is EPEVTQTPSHQVTQMGQEVILRCVPISNHLYFYWYRQILGQKVEFLVSFYNNEISEKSEIFDDQFSVERPDGSNFTLKIRSTKLEDSAMYFCASRSGTSSYEQYFGPGTRLTVT.

CDR3 loop: CASRGWNYGYTF. The CDR3 DNA reads as TGTGCCAGCCGTGGATGGAACTATGGCTACACCTTC. The chain recombines TRBV6-6 with TRBJ1-2; D unresolved. V gave up 8 bases and J gave up 2 bases, with 9 bases separating them. The germline gives CDR1 MNHNY, CDR2 SVGAGI (reference sequence). CDR3 length: 12 residues.

In its sample, this clonotype was seen many times. This chain connects TRBV6-6 to TRBJ2-7; D gene uncertain. This CDR3 spans 13 amino acids. Germline values: CDR1 MNHNY, CDR2 SVGAGI (reference sequence). V lost 3 bases and J 5 bases, leaving 11 bases between the germline ends. Here the CDR3 reads CASSYIGTHEQYF. DNA for the CDR3: TGTGCCAGCAGTTATATTGGTACCCACGAGCAGTACTTC.

This clonotype appeared many times. V and J are TRBV6-6 and TRBJ2-3; possibly TRBD1 for D (6 bases). The CDR3 spans 15 residues. V lost 0 bases and J lost 6, with 13 bases in between. The germline gives CDR1 MNHNY, CDR2 SVGAGI (reference sequence). CDR3 region: CASSYSTGRMDTQYF. CDR3 bases: TGTGCCAGCAGTTACTCGACAGGTCGTATGGATACGCAGTATTTT.

The chain recombines TRBV2 with TRBJ2-5; TRBD2 matches 11 bases. The CDR3 spans 17 residues. CDR1 and CDR2 from the germline V gene are SNHLY and FYNNEI. Trimming took 1 base from V and 2 from J; bases not matched to a gene: 6. CDR3 residues: CASSEVGTSGLQETQYF. CDR3 DNA sequence: TGTGCCAGCAGTGAAGTTGGGACTAGCGGACTACAAGAGACCCAGTACTTC. Drawing the rest from reference TRBV2 and TRBJ2-5, the complete variable domain is EPEVTQTPSHQVTQMGQEVILRCVPISNHLYFYWYRQILGQKVEFLVSFYNNEISEKSEIFDDQFSVERPDGSNFTLKIRSTKLEDSAMYFCASSEVGTSGLQETQYFGPGTRLLVL.

Only a few counts were recorded for this clonotype. The CDR3 reads CASSFLGNTGELFF. CDR3 in DNA: TGTGCCAGCAGTTTTTTGGGTAACACCGGGGAGCTGTTTTTT. The chain links TRBV12-3 or TRBV12-4 to TRBJ2-2; D not certain. This CDR3 has 14 amino acids. Trimming took off 3 bases at V and 2 bases at J, with 7 bases between the two ends.